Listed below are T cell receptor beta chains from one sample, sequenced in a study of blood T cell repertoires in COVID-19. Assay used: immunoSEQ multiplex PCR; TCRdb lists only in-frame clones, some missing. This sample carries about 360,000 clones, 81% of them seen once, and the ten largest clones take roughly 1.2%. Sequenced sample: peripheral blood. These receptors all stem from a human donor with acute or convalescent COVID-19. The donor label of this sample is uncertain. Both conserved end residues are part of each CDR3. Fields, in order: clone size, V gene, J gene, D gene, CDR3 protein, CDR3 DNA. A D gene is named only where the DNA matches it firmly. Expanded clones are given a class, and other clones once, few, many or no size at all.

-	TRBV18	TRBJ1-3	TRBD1	CASSRDRSFSGNTIYF	TGTGCCAGCTCACGGGACAGGTCCTTCTCTGGAAACACCATATATTTT
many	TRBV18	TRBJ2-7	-	CASSPLASRFDEQYF	TGTGCCAGCTCACCACTGGCTAGCAGATTCGACGAGCAGTACTTC
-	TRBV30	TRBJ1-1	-	CAWSGARTDFMNTEAFF	TGTGCCTGGAGTGGGGCCCGCACGGATTTCATGAACACTGAAGCTTTCTTT
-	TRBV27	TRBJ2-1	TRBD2	CASSFRTSGRKIRNEQFF	TGTGCCAGCAGTTTCAGGACTAGCGGGAGAAAGATCAGGAATGAGCAGTTCTTC
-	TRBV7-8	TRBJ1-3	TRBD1	CASSLVGQDGNTIYF	TGTGCCAGCAGCTTAGTTGGACAGGATGGAAACACCATATATTTT
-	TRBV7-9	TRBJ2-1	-	CASSPKYRVAIYNEQFF	TGTGCCAGCAGCCCCAAGTATCGGGTTGCGATCTACAATGAGCAGTTCTTC
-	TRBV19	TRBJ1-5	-	CASSIGSGVGQRNQPQHF	TGTGCCAGTAGTATAGGGTCGGGGGTTGGCCAGAGGAATCAGCCCCAGCATTTT
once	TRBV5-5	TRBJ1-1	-	CASSGQNTEAFF	TGTGCCAGCAGCGGGCAGAACACTGAAGCTTTCTTT
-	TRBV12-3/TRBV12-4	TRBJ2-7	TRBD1	CASSRTRQGQYF	TGTGCCAGCAGCCGAACTAGACAGGGGCAGTACTTC
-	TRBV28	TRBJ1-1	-	CASSSRPGRAGNTEAFF	TGTGCCAGCAGTTCGCGACCTGGCAGGGCCGGGAACACTGAAGCTTTCTTT
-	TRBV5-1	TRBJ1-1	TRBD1	CASSFSDRGNTEAFF	TGCGCCAGCAGTTTTTCCGACAGGGGGAACACTGAAGCTTTCTTT
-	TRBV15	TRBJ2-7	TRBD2	CATSKLTSGYEQYF	TGTGCCACCAGCAAACTGACTAGCGGGTACGAGCAGTACTTC
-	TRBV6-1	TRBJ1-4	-	CASSEASTGVFNEKLFF	TGTGCCAGCAGTGAAGCAAGTACCGGGGTCTTTAATGAAAAACTGTTTTTT
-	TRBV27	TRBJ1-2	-	CASGRADGYTF	TGTGCCAGCGGCAGGGCGGACGGCTACACCTTC
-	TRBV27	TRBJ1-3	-	CASSLRAAYGNTIYF	TGTGCCAGCAGTTTGCGGGCGGCTTATGGAAACACCATATATTTT
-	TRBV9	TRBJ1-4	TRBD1	CASSEGQGLGSEKLFF	TGTGCCAGCAGCGAGGGACAGGGGTTAGGTAGTGAAAAACTGTTTTTT
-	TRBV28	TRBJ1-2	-	CASSLDRTEMNYGYTF	TGTGCCAGCAGCCTGGATCGAACGGAGATGAACTATGGCTACACCTTC
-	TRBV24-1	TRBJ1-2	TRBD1	CATSDATGKIDGYTF	TGTGCCACCAGTGATGCGACAGGGAAAATAGATGGCTACACCTTC
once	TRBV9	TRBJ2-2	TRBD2	CASSAKLAGGPGTGELFF	TGTGCCAGCAGCGCTAAGTTAGCGGGGGGGCCGGGTACCGGGGAGCTGTTTTTT
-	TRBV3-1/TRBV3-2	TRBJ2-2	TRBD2	CASSHEPGLAGTGELFF	TGTGCCAGCAGCCACGAGCCGGGACTAGCGGGAACCGGGGAGCTGTTTTTT
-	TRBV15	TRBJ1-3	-	CATSTGGSSGNTIYF	TGTGCCACCAGCACGGGCGGGAGCTCTGGAAACACCATATATTTT
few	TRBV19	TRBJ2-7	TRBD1	CASGNRGPLSYEQYF	TGTGCCAGTGGTAACAGGGGGCCCCTCTCCTACGAGCAGTACTTC
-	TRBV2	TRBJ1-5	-	CASSRSENQPQHF	TGTGCCAGCAGTAGGTCGGAGAATCAGCCCCAGCATTTT
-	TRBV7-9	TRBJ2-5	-	CASSLTPSGTQYF	TGTGCCAGCAGCTTAACCCCTTCCGGGACCCAGTACTTC
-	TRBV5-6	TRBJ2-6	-	CASRSRRTEPSGANVLTF	TGTGCCAGCAGAAGCCGGAGGACAGAACCCTCTGGGGCCAACGTCCTGACTTTC
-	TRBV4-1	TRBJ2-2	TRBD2	CASSQALRGGGGTGELFF	TGCGCCAGCAGCCAAGCACTACGCGGTGGGGGGGGCACCGGGGAGCTGTTTTTT
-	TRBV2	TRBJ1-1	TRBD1	CASRARTGGAKRTEAFF	TGTGCCAGCAGGGCCCGGACAGGGGGCGCGAAGAGGACTGAAGCTTTCTTT
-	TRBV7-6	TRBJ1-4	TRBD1	CASRNRGTNEKLFF	TGTGCCAGTCGAAACAGGGGCACCAATGAAAAACTGTTTTTT
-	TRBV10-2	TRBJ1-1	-	CASSESAGLPNTEAFF	TGCGCCAGCAGTGAGTCGGCAGGACTACCGAACACTGAAGCTTTCTTT
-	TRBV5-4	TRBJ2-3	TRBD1	CASSFGRQGQDTQYF	TGTGCCAGCAGCTTTGGGAGACAGGGGCAAGATACGCAGTATTTT
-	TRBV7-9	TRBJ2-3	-	CASSLSSVLSTDTQYF	TGTGCCAGCAGCTTATCGTCTGTACTTAGCACAGATACGCAGTATTTT
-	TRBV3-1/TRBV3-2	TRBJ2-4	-	CASSRLGEAKNIQYF	TGTGCCAGCAGTCGACTTGGGGAGGCCAAAAACATTCAGTACTTC
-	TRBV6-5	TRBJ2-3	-	CASRFDRFTDTQYF	TGTGCCAGCAGATTTGACAGGTTCACAGATACGCAGTATTTT
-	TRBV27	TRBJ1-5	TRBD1	CASSLRQGTQPQHF	TGTGCCAGCAGTTTAAGACAGGGAACTCAGCCCCAGCATTTT
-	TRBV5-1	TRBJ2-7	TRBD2	CASSLGTSGTYEQYF	TGCGCCAGCAGCTTGGGGACTAGCGGGACCTACGAGCAGTACTTC
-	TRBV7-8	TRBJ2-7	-	CASSLAPRVPTVEQYF	TGTGCCAGCAGCTTAGCCCCCAGGGTACCGACGGTCGAGCAGTACTTC
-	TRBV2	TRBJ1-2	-	CASSVLGRGGYTF	TGTGCCAGCAGTGTCCTGGGCCGTGGTGGCTACACCTTC
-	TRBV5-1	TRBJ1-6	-	CASSLDGTGNSPLHF	TGCGCCAGCAGCTTGGACGGCACGGGGAATTCACCCCTCCACTTT
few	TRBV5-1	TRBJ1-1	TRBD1	CASSLGQGWTEAFF	TGCGCCAGCAGCTTGGGACAGGGATGGACTGAAGCTTTCTTT
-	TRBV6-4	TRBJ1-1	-	CASSGGRGTEAFF	TGTGCCAGCAGCGGGGGGCGCGGGACTGAAGCTTTCTTT
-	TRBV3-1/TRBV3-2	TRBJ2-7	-	CASSRRTALLNYEQYF	TGTGCCAGCAGCCGACGGACTGCTCTTTTAAACTACGAGCAGTACTTC